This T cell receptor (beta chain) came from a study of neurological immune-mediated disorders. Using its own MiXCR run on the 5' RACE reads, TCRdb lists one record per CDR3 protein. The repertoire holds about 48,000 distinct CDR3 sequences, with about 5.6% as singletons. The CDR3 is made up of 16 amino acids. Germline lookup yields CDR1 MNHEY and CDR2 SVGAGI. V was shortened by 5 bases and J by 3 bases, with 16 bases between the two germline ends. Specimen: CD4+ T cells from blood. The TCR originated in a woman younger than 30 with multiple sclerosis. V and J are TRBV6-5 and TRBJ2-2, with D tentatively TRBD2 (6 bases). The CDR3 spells CASSRTNTGDTGELFF. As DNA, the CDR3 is TGTGCCAGCAGTCGGACAAATACGGGGGACACCGGGGAGCTGTTTTTT.